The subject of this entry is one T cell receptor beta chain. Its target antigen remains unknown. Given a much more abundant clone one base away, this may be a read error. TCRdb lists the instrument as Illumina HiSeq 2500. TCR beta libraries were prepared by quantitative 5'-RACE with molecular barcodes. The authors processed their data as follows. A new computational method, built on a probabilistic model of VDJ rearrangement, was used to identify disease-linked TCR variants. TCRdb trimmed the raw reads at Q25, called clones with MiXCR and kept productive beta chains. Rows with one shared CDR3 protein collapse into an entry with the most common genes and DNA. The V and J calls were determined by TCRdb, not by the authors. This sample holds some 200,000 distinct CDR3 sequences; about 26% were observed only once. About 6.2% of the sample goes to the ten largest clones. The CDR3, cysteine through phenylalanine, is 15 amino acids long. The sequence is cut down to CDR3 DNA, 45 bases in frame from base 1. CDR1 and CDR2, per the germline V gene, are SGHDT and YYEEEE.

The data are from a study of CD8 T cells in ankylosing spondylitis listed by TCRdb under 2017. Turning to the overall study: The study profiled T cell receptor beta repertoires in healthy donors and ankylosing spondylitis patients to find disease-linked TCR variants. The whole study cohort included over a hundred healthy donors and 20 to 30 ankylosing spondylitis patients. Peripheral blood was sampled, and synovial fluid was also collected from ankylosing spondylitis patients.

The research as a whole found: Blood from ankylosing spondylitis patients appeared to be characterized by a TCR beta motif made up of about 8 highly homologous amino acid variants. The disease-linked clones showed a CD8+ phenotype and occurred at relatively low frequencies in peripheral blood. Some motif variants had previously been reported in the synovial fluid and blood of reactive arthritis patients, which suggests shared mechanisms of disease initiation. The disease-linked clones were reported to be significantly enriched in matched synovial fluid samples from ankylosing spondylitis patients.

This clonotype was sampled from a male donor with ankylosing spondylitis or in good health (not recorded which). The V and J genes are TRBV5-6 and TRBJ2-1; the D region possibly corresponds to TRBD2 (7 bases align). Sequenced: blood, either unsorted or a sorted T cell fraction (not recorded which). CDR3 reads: CASTKGGGVWNGQFF. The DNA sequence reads TGTGCCAGCACCAAGGGGGGGGGAGTTTGGAATGGGCAGTTCTTC.